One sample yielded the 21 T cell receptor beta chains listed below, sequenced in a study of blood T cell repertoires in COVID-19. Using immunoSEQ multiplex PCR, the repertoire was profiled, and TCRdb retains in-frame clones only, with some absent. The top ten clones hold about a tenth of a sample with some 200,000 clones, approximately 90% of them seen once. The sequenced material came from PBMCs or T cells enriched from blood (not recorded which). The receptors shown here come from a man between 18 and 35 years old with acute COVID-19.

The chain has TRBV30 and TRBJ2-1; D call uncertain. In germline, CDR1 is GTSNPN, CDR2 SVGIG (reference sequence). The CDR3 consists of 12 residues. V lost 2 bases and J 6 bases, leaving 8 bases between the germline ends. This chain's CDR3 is CAWSWRSNEQFF. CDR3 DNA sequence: TGTGCCTGGAGTTGGAGAAGCAATGAGCAGTTCTTC.

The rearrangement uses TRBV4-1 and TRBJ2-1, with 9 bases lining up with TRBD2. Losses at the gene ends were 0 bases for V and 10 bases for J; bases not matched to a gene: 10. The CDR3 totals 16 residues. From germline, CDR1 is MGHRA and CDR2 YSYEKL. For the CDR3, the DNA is TGCGCCAGCAGCCAAGAGAGTCTAGCGGGGCTTGGGGAGCAGTTCTTC. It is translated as CASSQESLAGLGEQFF.

The CDR3 here is CASSQFQAGRGSPLHF. CDR3 bases: TGCGCCAGCAGCCAATTTCAGGCGGGCAGGGGTTCACCCCTCCACTTT. The chain recombines TRBV4-1 with TRBJ1-6; a weak D match, TRBD1 (6 bases). The CDR3 loop spans 16 amino acids. Trimming removed 2 bases at V and 9 bases at J, with 17 bases between. Germline V gene sequence: CDR1 MGHRA, CDR2 YSYEKL.

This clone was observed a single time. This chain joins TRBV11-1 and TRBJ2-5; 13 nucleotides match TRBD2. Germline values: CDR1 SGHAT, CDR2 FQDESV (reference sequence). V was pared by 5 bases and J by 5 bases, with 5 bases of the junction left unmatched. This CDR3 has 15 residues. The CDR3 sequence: CASSRTSGSRETQYF. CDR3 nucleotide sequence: TGTGCCAGCAGCCGGACTAGCGGGAGTAGGGAGACCCAGTACTTC.

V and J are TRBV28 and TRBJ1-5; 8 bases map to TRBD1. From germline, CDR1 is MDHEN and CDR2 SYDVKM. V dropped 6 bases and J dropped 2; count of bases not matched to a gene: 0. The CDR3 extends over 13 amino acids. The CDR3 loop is CASRGQGNQPQHF. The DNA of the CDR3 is TGTGCCAGCAGGGGACAGGGCAATCAGCCCCAGCATTTT. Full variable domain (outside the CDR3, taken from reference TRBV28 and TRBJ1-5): DVKVTQSSRYLVKRTGEKVFLECVQDMDHENMFWYRQDPGLGLRLIYFSYDVKMKEKGDIPEGYSVSREKKERFSLILESASTNQTSMYLCASRGQGNQPQHFGDGTRLSIL.

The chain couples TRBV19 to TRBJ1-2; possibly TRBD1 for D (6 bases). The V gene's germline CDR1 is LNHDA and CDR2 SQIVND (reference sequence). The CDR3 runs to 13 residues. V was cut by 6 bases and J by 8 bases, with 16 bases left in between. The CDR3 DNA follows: TGTGCCAGTAGCCTAACAGGGCTACAAGGCTACACCTTC. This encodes CASSLTGLQGYTF. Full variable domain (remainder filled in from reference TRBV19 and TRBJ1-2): DGGITQSPKYLFRKEGQNVTLSCEQNLNHDAMYWYRQDPGQGLRLIYYSQIVNDFQKGDIAEGYSVSREKKESFPLTVTSAQKNPTAFYLCASSLTGLQGYTFGSGTRLTVV.

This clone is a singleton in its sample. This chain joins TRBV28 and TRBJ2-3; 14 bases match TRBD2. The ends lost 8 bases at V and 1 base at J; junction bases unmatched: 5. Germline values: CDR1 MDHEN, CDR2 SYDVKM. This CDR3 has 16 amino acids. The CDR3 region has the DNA TGTGCCAGCGGGACTAGCGGGAGATTCGGCACAGATACGCAGTATTTT. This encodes CASGTSGRFGTDTQYF.

The CDR3 DNA reads TGTGCCAGCAGCCAAGAGAGGGGGCGGAACACTGAAGCTTTCTTT. Translating it yields CASSQERGRNTEAFF. This chain uses TRBV3-1 (or the pseudogene TRBV3-2) with TRBJ1-1, with TRBD1 identical over 7 bases. This CDR3 comprises 15 residues. Germline V gene lookup returns CDR1 LGHDT and CDR2 YNNKEL (reference sequence). Losses at the gene ends were 0 bases for V and 1 base for J; bases not matched to a gene: 2.

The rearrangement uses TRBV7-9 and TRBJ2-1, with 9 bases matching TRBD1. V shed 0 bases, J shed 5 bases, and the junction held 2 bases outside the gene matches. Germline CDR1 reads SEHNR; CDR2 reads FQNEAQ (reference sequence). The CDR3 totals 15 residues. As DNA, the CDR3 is TGTGCCAGCAGCTTAGCGGGGACAGGGCACAATGAGCAGTTCTTC. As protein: CASSLAGTGHNEQFF.

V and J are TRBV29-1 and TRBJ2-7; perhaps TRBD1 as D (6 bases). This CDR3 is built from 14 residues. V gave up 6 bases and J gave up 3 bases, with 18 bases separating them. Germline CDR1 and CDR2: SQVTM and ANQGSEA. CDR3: CSVLRDTQSYEQYF. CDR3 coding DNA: TGCAGCGTCTTACGGGACACTCAGAGCTACGAGCAGTACTTC.

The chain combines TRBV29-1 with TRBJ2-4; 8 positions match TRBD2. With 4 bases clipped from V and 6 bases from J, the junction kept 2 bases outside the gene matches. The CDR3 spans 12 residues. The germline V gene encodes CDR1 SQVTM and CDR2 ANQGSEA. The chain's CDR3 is CSVGSGRNIQYF. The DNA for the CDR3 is TGCAGCGTTGGCAGCGGGAGAAACATTCAGTACTTC.

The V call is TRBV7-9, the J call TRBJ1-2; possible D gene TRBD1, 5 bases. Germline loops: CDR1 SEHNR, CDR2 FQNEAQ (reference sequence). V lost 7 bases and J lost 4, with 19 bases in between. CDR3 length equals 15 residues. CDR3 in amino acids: CASTRMSDSPYGYTF. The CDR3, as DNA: TGTGCCAGCACCAGAATGTCCGACAGTCCCTATGGCTACACCTTC.

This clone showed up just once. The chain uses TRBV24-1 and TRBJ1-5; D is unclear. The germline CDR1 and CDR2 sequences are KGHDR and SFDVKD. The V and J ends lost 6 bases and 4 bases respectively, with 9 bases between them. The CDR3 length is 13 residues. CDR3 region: CATSRGRNQPQHF. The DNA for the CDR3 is TGTGCCACCAGTCGGGGTAGGAATCAGCCCCAGCATTTT.

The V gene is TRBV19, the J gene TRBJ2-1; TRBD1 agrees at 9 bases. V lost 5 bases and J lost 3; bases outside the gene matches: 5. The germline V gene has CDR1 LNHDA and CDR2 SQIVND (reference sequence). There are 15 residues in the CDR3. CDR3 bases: TGTGCCAGTAGTGTGGGACAGGGAGGCTACAATGAGCAGTTCTTC. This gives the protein CASSVGQGGYNEQFF.

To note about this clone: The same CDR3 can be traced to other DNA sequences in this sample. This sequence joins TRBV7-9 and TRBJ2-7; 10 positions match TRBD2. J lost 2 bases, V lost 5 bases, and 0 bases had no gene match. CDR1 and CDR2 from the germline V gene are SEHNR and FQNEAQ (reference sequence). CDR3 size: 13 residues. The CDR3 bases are TGTGCCAGCAGCAGCGGGAGGGCCTACGAGCAGTACTTC. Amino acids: CASSSGRAYEQYF.

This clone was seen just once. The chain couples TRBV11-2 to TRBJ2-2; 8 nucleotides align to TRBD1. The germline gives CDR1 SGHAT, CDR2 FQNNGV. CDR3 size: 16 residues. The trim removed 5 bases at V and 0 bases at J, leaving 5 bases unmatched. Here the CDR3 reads CASSPRTGPNTGELFF. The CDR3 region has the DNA TGTGCCAGCAGCCCTAGGACAGGGCCGAACACCGGGGAGCTGTTTTTT. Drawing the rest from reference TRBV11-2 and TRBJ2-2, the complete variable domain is EAGVAQSPRYKIIEKRQSVAFWCNPISGHATLYWYQQILGQGPKLLIQFQNNGVVDDSQLPKDRFSAERLKGVDSTLKIQPAKLEDSAVYLCASSPRTGPNTGELFFGEGSRLTVL.

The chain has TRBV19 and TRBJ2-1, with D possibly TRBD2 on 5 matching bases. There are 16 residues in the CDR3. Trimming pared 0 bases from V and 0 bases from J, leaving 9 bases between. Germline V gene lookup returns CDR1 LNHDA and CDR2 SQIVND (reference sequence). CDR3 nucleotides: TGTGCCAGTAGTATAGATGACTACTACTCCTACAATGAGCAGTTCTTC. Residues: CASSIDDYYSYNEQFF.

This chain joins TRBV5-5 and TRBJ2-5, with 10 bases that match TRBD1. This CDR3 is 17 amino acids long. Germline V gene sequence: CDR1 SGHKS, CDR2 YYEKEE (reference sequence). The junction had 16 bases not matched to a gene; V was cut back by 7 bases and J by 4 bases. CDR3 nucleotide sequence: TGTGCCAGCCAACGTTCACCCGGGACAGGGGATTTAGAGACCCAGTACTTC. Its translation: CASQRSPGTGDLETQYF.

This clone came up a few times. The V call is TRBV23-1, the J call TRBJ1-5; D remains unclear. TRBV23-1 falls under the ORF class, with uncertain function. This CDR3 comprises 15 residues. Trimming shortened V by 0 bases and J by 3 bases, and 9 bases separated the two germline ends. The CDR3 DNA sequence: TGCGCCAGCAGTCAATCCGCCGGGATCAATCAGCCCCAGCATTTT. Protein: CASSQSAGINQPQHF.

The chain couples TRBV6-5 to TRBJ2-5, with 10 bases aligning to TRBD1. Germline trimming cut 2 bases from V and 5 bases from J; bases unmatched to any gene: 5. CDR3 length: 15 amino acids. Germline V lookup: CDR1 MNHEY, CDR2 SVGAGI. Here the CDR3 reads CASSYGTGVLETQYF. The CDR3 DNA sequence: TGTGCCAGCAGTTACGGGACAGGGGTTTTGGAGACCCAGTACTTC.

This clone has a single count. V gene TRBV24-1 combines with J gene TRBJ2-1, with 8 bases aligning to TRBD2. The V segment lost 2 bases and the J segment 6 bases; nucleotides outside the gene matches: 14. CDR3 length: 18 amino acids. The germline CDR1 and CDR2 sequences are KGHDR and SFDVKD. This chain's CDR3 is CATSDSSPESGGGNEQFF. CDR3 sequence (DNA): TGTGCCACCAGTGATTCATCCCCCGAGAGCGGGGGTGGCAATGAGCAGTTCTTC.